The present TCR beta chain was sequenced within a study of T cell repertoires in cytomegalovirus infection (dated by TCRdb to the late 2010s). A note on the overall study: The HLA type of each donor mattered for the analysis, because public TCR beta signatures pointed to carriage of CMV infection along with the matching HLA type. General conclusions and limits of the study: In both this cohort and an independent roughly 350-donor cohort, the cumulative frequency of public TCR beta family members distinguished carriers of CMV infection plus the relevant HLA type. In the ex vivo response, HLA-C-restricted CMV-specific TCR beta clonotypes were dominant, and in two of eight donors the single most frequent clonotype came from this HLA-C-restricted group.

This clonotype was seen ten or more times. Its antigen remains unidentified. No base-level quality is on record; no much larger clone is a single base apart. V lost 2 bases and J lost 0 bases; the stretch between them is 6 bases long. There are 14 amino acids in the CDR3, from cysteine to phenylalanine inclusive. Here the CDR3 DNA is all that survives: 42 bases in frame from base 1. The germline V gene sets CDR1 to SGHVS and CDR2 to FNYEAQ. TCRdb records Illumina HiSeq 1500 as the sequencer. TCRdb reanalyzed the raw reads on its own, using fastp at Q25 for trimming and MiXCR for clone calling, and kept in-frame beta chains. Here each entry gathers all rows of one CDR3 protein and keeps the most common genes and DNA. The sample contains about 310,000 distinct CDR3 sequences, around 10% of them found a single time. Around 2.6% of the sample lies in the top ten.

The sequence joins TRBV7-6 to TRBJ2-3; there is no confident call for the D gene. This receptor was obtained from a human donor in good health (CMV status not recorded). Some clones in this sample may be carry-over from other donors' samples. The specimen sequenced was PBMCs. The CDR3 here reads CASSLNPSTDTQYF. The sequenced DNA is TGTGCCAGCAGCTTAAATCCTAGCACAGATACGCAGTATTTT.